This TCR beta chain came from a study of tumor-infiltrating lymphocytes in primary liver carcinoma (dated by TCRdb to the late 2010s). Concerning the study at large: Four or five patients with histopathologically diagnosed primary liver carcinoma underwent surgical resection in China between late 2015 and March 2016. Hepatocellular carcinoma (four) or combined HCC and intrahepatic cholangiocarcinoma (one) was present in the five patients, who were three men and two women aged 30 to 69 years. The five patients had tumors staged T1-T3 N0M0, with maximum diameters ranging from about 4 to 11 cm. Each sample produced roughly 3.5 to 7.13 million productive TCRbeta reads, and read depth showed no significant difference between tissue types. TCRbeta repertoire sequencing, expression microarrays and whole-exome sequencing were combined in the study across five regions of each liver tumor, with adjacent normal tissue and blood also included. A total of approximately 35 specimens from 5 patients underwent TCRbeta repertoire sequencing, comprising 25 or so tumor regions, 5 adjacent noncancerous liver tissues and 5 peripheral blood samples. High reproducibility was observed for the technical replicate repertoires, with mean shared-clone rates around 0.9 and correlation coefficients above 0.95.

What the authors observed across the whole study: The top 250 clones accounted for a significantly greater share of the repertoire in tumors than in blood (p = 0.039). Because only the TCR beta chain was sequenced and unpaired alpha chains were not captured, true repertoire diversity is likely underestimated. Because the samples were bulk and unsorted, CD4+ and CD8+ T cell repertoires could not be compared. Repertoire overlap was found to be higher between tumor regions (mean around 36%) than between tumor-adjacent (about 17%) or tumor-blood (about 14%) pairs, consistent with antigen-driven expansion. With just four or five patients in the study, the authors point out that the findings should be validated in a larger study.

Inclusive of the bounding cysteine and phenylalanine, the CDR3 is 17 residues long. The only DNA kept is the CDR3, 51 bases in frame from the first base. CDR1 and CDR2, per the germline V gene, are SGHAT and FQNNGV. Using a constant-region primer and ProtoScript II reverse transcriptase, TCRbeta-specific cDNA was reverse-transcribed from 450 to 650 ng total RNA. TCRbeta libraries were built with three nested multiplex PCR rounds, a slightly modified ARM-PCR procedure. Multiplex TRBV1-TRBV30 forward primers and a Cbeta reverse primer were used in the first two PCR rounds, each of which was run for approximately 9 cycles. Sample barcodes and Illumina adapters were added in a final 25-cycle PCR using Deep VentR polymerase. Amplicons of 200-500 bp were gel-purified with a QIAquick gel extraction kit before sequencing. An Illumina HiSeq 2500 was used to sequence the TCRbeta amplicons, generating 250-bp paired-end reads. In the original analysis: To recover full CDR3 sequences, reads were quality-trimmed using Trimmomatic v0.33 and paired reads were then merged using FLASH v1.2.11. V, D and J germline segments were assigned to the rearranged TCRbeta sequences using MiGEC v1.2.1b. Clonotype statistics, along with Shannon-Wiener diversity indices, were calculated using VDJtools v1.0.0. Except for diversity analysis, only the 250 most abundant clonotypes of each sample were used in subsequent analyses to reduce sampling bias. The public reads were reprocessed in TCRdb via fastp at Q25 and MiXCR, keeping in-frame beta chains. Entries that share a CDR3 protein sequence are merged under the most common genes and DNA. TCRdb's processing, not the authors', yielded these V and J calls. Counted in this sample were 330,000 or so distinct CDR3 sequences; less than 65% of them appeared once. The ten most abundant clones make up 6.5% of the sample.

To note about this clonotype: What antigen it recognizes has not been identified. The junction and the germline gene differ at one end; a read error may be behind it.

TRIzol reagent was used to extract blood RNA from unsorted whole blood, while the DNeasy Blood & Tissue kit provided the germline DNA. At the time of sampling, the patients were treatment-naive and had chronic HBV infection. Before surgery, approximately 3.6 milliliters of peripheral blood were drawn into K2EDTA tubes. The specimen was peripheral blood. The chain joins TRBV11-2 to TRBJ2-7; D gene: possibly TRBD2, on 5 matching bases. The sequence was collected from a man aged 35-49 years with primary liver carcinoma and hepatitis B virus infection. In nucleotides, the sequence is TGTGCTAGCAGCTTAGGCCACGGCGGGCAGAGCTCCTACGAGCGGTACTTC. The encoded protein is CASSLGHGGQSSYERYF.